This T cell receptor (beta chain) was profiled in a study of cytomegalovirus exposure and HLA in healthy donors (dated by TCRdb to the late 2010s). About the investigation overall: An earlier analysis of about 530 of the donors reported approximately 300 Gb of sequence data and 90 million to 120 million unique TCR beta sequences obtained from roughly 180 million T cells. Every repertoire in the discovery cohort had been generated on one and the same sequencing platform. Four to six DR-DQ haplotypes were handled as single units for association and clustering because linkage in the cohort was strong. An early release covering about 600 HLA-typed donors comprised about 300 gigabases of sequencing data and 85 million to 100 million unique TCR sequences. Typing coverage differed by locus: A, B, C, DRB1 and DQB1 were typed in roughly 620-630 donors, DQA1 in 522, DPA1 in nearly 610, and DPB1 in approximately 450. To study patterns of TCR occurrence, a later analysis re-analyzed previously published TCR beta repertoires from several hundred donors and added high-resolution HLA genotyping. Rather than using new phenotypic data, the later analysis identified candidate immune exposures from TCR beta sequences and from how often those sequences occurred across donors. In a later genetic analysis, genome-wide SNP genotypes for about three fifths of the roughly 670 donors were used, and that subset was treated as a discovery cohort. The study used immunosequencing to profile the T cell repertoires of approximately 690 subjects and linked those repertoires to cytomegalovirus serostatus. Along with the roughly 670-subject first cohort, a separate validation cohort of over a hundred different subjects was used. To predict cytomegalovirus infection status, the study brought together high-throughput TCR immunosequencing, statistical association of individual TCRs with disease status, and machine learning. Among the roughly 400 genotyped donors, under 90% belonged to the genetic ancestry cluster associated with self-reported Caucasian donors. The study aimed to test whether signatures of past pathogen exposure could be identified by cataloging public T cell receptors. Among about 410 genotyped donors of the cohort, an average of roughly 230,000 unique TCR beta nucleotide sequences was sequenced per donor, of which 15% to 20% were non-productive. HLA typing covered class I and class II loci at four-digit resolution. Donor age, sex, ethnicity and CMV serostatus were compiled together with the repertoire data. In an earlier analysis of 550 to 700 of the donors, high-throughput TCR beta sequencing was used to judge whether each TCR beta V gene segment behaved as functional or pseudogenic. The study at large found these results: A later genetic analysis reported fewer N-insertions in productive TCRs among donors in an Asian-associated ancestry cluster than the roughly 620-donor mean. In a later analysis, most CMV-associated TCR beta chains were found to appear HLA-restricted, with HLA associations seemingly driven largely by CMV exposure. This cohort had only TCR beta chains sequenced, and the lack of alpha or paired-chain data limited which features could be detected. An association between a missense DCLRE1C variant and V-gene and J-gene trimming of TCR beta chains was found in a later genetic analysis and replicated in an independent cohort. Immune exposure information for the cohort was limited to CMV serostatus. According to a later analysis, TCR association rates differed among HLA loci, with DRB1 alleles showing the most associated TCRs and HLA-C alleles showing the fewest. Roughly 15 rarely observed V segments, including chromosome 9 orphons, were excluded from the earlier analysis of several hundred of the donors because counts were too low. Some IMGT-functional V segments, including TRBV6-2 and TRBV6-3, could not be told apart with the 87-base-pair reads, so those segments were excluded. In an earlier analysis of 587 of the donors, most TCR beta V segments appeared in productive rearrangements about 87% or about 30% of the time, broadly matching IMGT annotations. A total of around 150 TCR beta chains were listed by the study as associated with cytomegalovirus. In a later analysis, HLA-associated TCR beta chains showed more clonal expansion and lower generation probabilities than non-associated chains that were equally common. Sequencing depth was assumed to be roughly uniform across donors in the presence/absence analyses, though that assumption may not hold. In a later analysis, 16,951 TCR beta sequences were associated with specific HLA alleles at a false discovery rate of 0.05. A further reported finding was that TCR beta sequences accurately predicted the HLA-A and HLA-B alleles for most subjects in the first cohort. A cluster of highly shared sequence variants was judged likely to be a technical artifact of the sequencing pipeline. In vitro tests confirmed that three of the cytomegalovirus-associated TCR beta chains recognize cytomegalovirus antigens. According to a later analysis, parvovirus B19, influenza, CMV and Epstein-Barr virus appeared linked to several top co-occurrence clusters. Cytomegalovirus status was reported to be diagnosed by the classifier with high specificity and sensitivity in both the original and validation cohorts. Because some donors lacked HLA typing at each locus, the association tests relied only on the typed subset. Assigning TCR associations to individual alleles was difficult when HLA alleles, especially DR and DQ, strongly co-occurred. Correlated functional status among segregating V segments might be attributable to linkage disequilibrium, but an unknown experimental factor could not be ruled out. The authors suggested that the approach could potentially be generalized to other disease states and immunological phenotypes. Most TCR sequences were seen in very few donors, while some public TCRs were found in many individuals.

V was cut back by 0 bases and J by 5 bases, leaving a gap of 16 bases between them. Including the terminal cysteine and phenylalanine, the CDR3 comprises 17 residues. Only the CDR3 portion is preserved as DNA: 51 bases, with reading frame beginning at the first base. Libraries were constructed by the immunoSEQ multiplex PCR assay. For the multiplex PCR, a mixture combining 60 forward primers for TCR Vbeta segments and 13 reverse primers for TCR Jbeta segments was used. Amplification of the CDR3 region of rearranged TCR beta genes was performed with a multiplex PCR assay on genomic DNA. Amplified TCR beta libraries were sequenced as 87-base-pair reads on the Illumina HiSeq System. The paper's data handling went like this. Across the roughly 670 repertoires, a later analysis counted 80 million or so unique TCR beta chains, around 11 million of which were shared by at least two donors. To remove PCR and sequencing errors, raw reads were error-corrected and collapsed into unique sequences using a nearest-neighbor algorithm that merged closely related sequences. Alignment of CDR3 sequences to IMGT reference sequences was used to assign V, D and J gene segments. Each retained sequence needed at least a six-nucleotide match to both a V gene segment and a J gene segment. A rearrangement was called productive if the CDR3 had no stop codons and remained in frame with V and J, and every other rearrangement was called non-productive. Following IMGT convention, CDR3 was defined as the stretch from the second conserved V-encoded cysteine to the conserved J-encoded phenylalanine. Sequences without an unambiguous match to a single V gene segment were excluded from the earlier analysis of about 600 of the donors. In an earlier analysis of more than 500 of the donors, a V segment was called functional when productive rearrangements were above 56.7%, and segregating when the standard deviation between donors exceeded 5%. A statistical classification framework was built to diagnose cytomegalovirus status from the catalog of TCR beta chain sequences. In a later analysis, TCR nucleotide sequences were compared against IMGT/GENE-DB human TR gene sequences so that V and J genes could be assigned. In a later analysis, CDR3 sequences and most-parsimonious VDJ recombination scenarios were assigned using the TCRdist pipeline. In a later analysis, every TCR beta chain was defined by the combination of its CDR3 amino acid sequence and its V-gene family, and reads without a unique V-gene family were dropped. A later analysis removed 500 to 600 highly shared, low-generation-probability nucleotide sequences to deal with suspected cross-contamination and a sequencing artifact. For each public chain, a later analysis derived a clonal expansion index from normalized ranks of inferred template counts within each repertoire. Generation probabilities in a later analysis came from a VDJ recombination model fitted to out-of-frame rearrangements, and those results were checked against IGoR. Hypergeometric tests were used in a later analysis to score TCR-TCR, TCR-HLA and TCR-CMV co-occurrence, with a repertoire-size bias correction applied to the TCR pairs. False discovery rates were estimated in a later analysis by permuting HLA or CMV assignments 20 times. In a later analysis, co-occurring TCRs were grouped using DBSCAN, with TCRdist sequence similarity added in when clustering inside HLA-allele-positive subsets. For co-occurrence clustering, repertoires with fewer than 30,000 or more than 120,000 public chains were excluded, along with roughly five repertoires with anomalous nucleotide sharing. What TCRdb holds here is the immuneACCESS table cut down to in-frame rearrangements. Part of the clones is not present; checked against another copy, under half of the missing clones reflect an unresolved V gene, and the others are unexplained. The DNA gave D and trimming, while V, J and clone size come from that table. For this sample the table gives around 150,000 clones, of which 70% to 80% were detected only once. Around 2% of the sample is taken by the ten largest.

The cohort consisted of 650 to 850 healthy bone marrow donors. Cohort members were all nominally healthy when sampled, although unrecorded immune exposures were likely present. The donor was CMV seronegative and was included in the group of several hundred seronegative cohort members. Each donor provided a peripheral blood sample, and peripheral blood mononuclear cells were used for TCR beta sequencing. The Qiagen DNeasy Blood Extraction Kit was used to extract genomic DNA from the blood cell samples. As for this clone: Which antigen it targets is not known. The record has no base qualities; no much larger clone is one base away.

This receptor was identified in a man younger than 45 in good health and CMV-seronegative. The chain was built from TRBV23-1 and TRBJ2-2; the D region possibly corresponds to TRBD2 (6 bases align). TRBV23-1 is identified as an open reading frame with a role that is uncertain. Sample: PBMCs. This receptor has the CDR3 CASSQSQSGGDTGELFF. The nucleotide sequence reads as follows: TGCGCCAGCAGTCAATCTCAGAGCGGAGGGGATACCGGGGAGCTGTTTTTT.